This T cell receptor (beta chain) was captured by sequencing in a study of blood T cell repertoires in COVID-19. The overall study: Samples representing acute and convalescent COVID-19 were sourced from the United States, Italy and Spain. PBMCs, B-cell-depleted T cells, or T cells were the source of the cDNA or gDNA that made up the material.

This clone was detected once. The germline V gene encodes CDR1 SGDLS and CDR2 YYNGEE. The CDR3 is 16 amino acids. Losses at the gene ends were 4 bases for V and 7 bases for J; bases not matched to a gene: 6. As originally analysed: Quantification of nucleated cells was approximated via reference gene primer amplification. Libraries were prepared by immunoSEQ multiplex PCR; TCRdb keeps only in-frame clonotypes and omits some of them. That table is the source of V, J and clone size, and D and trimming were worked out from the DNA. The sample has about 68,000 clones, more than 85% seen once. This chain uses TRBV9 with TRBJ2-1; 15 positions agree with TRBD2. The source is a woman aged 55-75 years with active COVID-19. The sample was peripheral blood. CDR3 sequence: CASSSGGTSGRNEQFF. The CDR3 bases are TGTGCCAGCAGCTCAGGCGGGACTAGCGGGAGGAATGAGCAGTTCTTC.